This record looks at one T cell receptor beta chain sequence and its context. What this receptor recognizes is not known. Per-base qualities were not stored, and no clone one base away is much larger. Participants in the prospective study were enrolled through a virtual design, were aged roughly 18 to 90 years, and lived in 24 United States geographic areas. Cohort assignment in the prospective study relied on participant-reported clinical history from a screening survey and a study questionnaire. Mobile phlebotomists in the prospective study collected whole blood, serum and a nasopharyngeal or oropharyngeal swab from every participant. Over an approximately two-month period, participants in the prospective study had the option of providing additional blood draws and questionnaires. Before DNA extraction, prospective study blood samples were shipped either frozen or at room temperature. This record comes from a study of blood T cell repertoires in COVID-19 (dated by TCRdb to 2018 to 2020). Notes on the research overall: The collaborator samples originated in the United States, Italy and Spain and spanned the acute and convalescent phases of COVID-19. The material from the prospective study consisted of cDNA or gDNA derived from T cells, B-cell-depleted T cells, or PBMCs. Subjects who had been exposed to COVID-19, were actively infected with it, or had recovered from it provided the deeply sampled blood TCRbeta repertoires that made up the dataset. The repertoires were made available in a free public database intended to serve as a resource for research on the immune response to SARS-CoV-2. Samples came from the ongoing ImmuneRACE study (first 160 participants) plus 1,254 subjects from 6 global collaborators. Nearly every sample came with metadata listing a de-identified subject ID, COVID-19 status, age in years and sex. HLA class I and class II types, where available, came from metadata supplied by the sample provider rather than from assay-based typing.

In the germline V gene, CDR1 corresponds to SGHRS and CDR2 to YFSETQ. The CDR3, cysteine through phenylalanine, is 16 amino acids long. Left in the record is the CDR3 DNA by itself, 48 bases read in frame from the first base. Trimming takes 3 bases off V and 2 bases off J; junction bases not matched to a gene: 7. TCRbeta CDR3 regions were amplified from genomic DNA by means of the immunoSEQ Assay, a bias-controlled multiplex PCR. In the source study's methods: Nucleated cell counts per sample were estimated from amplification of reference gene primers within the assay. To quantify the absolute abundance of each unique TCRbeta CDR3 rearrangement, sequence reads were collapsed and filtered. For each sample, productive Simpson clonality was calculated as the square root of Simpson's diversity index over productive rearrangements. TCRdb mirrors the immuneACCESS table, restricted to in-frame sequences. Some clones are absent from its copies; in checked studies, under half trace to an unresolved V gene, and the reason for the others is unknown. The DNA gave D and trimming, while V, J and clone size come from that table. For this sample there are around 320,000 clones; almost 90% appear just once. The top ten constitute around 4.3% of the sample.

What the research found in general, with its limitations: How much clinical and demographic metadata was included differed by source and by participant, and the metadata was provided uncurated.

What was sequenced was PBMCs or T cells enriched from blood (not recorded which). This receptor was taken from a woman aged 18-35 years with acute COVID-19. This sequence uses TRBV5-1 and TRBJ2-2, with 7 bases aligning to TRBD1. The DNA is as follows: TGCGCCAGCAGCTCCGAGGGGGCGCCTAACACCGGGGAGCTGTTTTTT. Its translation reads: CASSSEGAPNTGELFF.